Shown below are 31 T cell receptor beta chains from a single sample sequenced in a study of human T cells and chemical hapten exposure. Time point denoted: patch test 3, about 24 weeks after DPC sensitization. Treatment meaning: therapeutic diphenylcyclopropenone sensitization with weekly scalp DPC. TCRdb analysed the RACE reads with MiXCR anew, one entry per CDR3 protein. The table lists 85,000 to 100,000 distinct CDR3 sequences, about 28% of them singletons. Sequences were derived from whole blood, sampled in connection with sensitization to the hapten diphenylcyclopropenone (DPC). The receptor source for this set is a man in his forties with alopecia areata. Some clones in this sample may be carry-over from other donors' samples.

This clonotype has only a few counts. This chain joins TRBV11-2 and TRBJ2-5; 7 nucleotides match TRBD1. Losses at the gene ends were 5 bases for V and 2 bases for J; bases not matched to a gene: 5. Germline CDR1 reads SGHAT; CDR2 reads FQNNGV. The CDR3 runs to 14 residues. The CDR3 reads CASSIYRGQETQYF. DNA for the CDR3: TGTGCCAGCAGCATCTACAGGGGTCAAGAGACCCAGTACTTC.

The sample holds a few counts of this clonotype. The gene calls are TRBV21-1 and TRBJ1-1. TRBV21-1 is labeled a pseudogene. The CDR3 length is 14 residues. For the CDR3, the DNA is TGTGCCAGCAGCAAAGTGCGGGCGAACACTGAAGCTTTCTTT. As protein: CASSKVRANTEAFF.

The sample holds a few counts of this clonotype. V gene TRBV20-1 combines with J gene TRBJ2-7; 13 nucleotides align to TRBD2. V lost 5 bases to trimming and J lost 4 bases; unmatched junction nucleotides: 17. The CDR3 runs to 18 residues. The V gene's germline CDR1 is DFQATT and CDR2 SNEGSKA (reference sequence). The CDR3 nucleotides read TGCAGTGCTGGGCCCACCTTCCGGACTAGCGGGAGAGGGTACGAGCAGTACTTC. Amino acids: CSAGPTFRTSGRGYEQYF.

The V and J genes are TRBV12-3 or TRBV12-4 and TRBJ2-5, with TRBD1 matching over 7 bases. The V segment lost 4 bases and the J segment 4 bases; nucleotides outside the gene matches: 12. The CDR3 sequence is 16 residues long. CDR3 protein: CASSYRQGSSRETQYF. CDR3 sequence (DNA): TGTGCCAGCAGTTACAGACAGGGTAGTTCACGAGAGACCCAGTACTTC.

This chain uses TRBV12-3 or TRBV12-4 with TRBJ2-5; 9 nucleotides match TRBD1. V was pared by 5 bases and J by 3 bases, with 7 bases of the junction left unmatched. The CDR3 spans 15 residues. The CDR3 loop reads CASSQQGASKETQYF. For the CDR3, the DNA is TGTGCCAGCAGTCAACAGGGGGCGTCCAAAGAGACCCAGTACTTC.

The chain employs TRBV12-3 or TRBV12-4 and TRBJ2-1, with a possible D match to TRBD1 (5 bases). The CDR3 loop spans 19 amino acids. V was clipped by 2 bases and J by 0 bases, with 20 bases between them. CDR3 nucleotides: TGTGCCAGCAGTTTAAGGGGCTTTGCTATAGCTAGCTCCTACAATGAGCAGTTCTTC. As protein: CASSLRGFAIASSYNEQFF.

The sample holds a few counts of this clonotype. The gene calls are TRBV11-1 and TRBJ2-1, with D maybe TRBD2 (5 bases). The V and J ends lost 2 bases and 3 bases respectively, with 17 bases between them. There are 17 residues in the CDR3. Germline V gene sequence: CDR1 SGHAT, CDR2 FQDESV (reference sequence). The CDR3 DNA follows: TGTGCCAGCAGCTTAACGGCCAGCCGAGGGTACTACAATGAGCAGTTCTTC. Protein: CASSLTASRGYYNEQFF. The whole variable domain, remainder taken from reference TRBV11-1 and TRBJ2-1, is EAEVAQSPRYKITEKSQAVAFWCDPISGHATLYWYRQILGQGPELLVQFQDESVVDDSQLPKDRFSAERLKGVDSTLKIQPAELGDSAMYLCASSLTASRGYYNEQFFGPGTRLTVL.

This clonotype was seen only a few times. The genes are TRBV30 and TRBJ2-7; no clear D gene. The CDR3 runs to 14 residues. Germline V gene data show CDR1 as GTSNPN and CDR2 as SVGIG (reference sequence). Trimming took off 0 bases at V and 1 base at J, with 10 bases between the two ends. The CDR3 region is CAWSVGQPSYEQYF. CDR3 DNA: TGTGCCTGGAGTGTAGGTCAGCCTTCCTACGAGCAGTACTTC.

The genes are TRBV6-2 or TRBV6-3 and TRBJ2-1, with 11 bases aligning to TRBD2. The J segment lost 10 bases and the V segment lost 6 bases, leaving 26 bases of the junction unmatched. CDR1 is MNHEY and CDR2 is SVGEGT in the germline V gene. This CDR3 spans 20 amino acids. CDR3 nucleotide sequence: TGTGCCAGCAGAGGCCGGGCTAGCGGGAGGTTCCCTTCTTACAATGTAGAGCAGTTCTTC. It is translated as CASRGRASGRFPSYNVEQFF.

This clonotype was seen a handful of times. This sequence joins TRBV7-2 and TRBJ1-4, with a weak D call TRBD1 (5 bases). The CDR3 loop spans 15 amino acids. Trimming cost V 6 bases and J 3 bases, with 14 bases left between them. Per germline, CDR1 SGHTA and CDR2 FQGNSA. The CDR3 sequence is CASSQDPGPNEKLFF. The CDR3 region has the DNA TGTGCCAGCAGTCAGGACCCAGGGCCTAATGAAAAACTGTTTTTT.

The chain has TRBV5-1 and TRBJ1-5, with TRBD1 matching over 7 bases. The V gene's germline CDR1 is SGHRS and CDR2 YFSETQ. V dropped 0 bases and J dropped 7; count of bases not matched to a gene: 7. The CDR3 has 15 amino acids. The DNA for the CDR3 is TGCGCCAGCAGCTTGGCCGGGACAGAAAACCAGCCCCAGCATTTT. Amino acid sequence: CASSLAGTENQPQHF.

CDR3 DNA: TGTGCCAGCAGCGTAACGGACTTCTCCTACAATGAGCAGTTCTTC. This translates into CASSVTDFSYNEQFF. J is TRBJ2-1 and V is TRBV14; possibly TRBD2 for D (5 bases). The CDR3 is 15 residues long. The V gene's germline CDR1 is SGHDN and CDR2 FVKESK. Trimming cost V 5 bases and J 0 bases, with 11 bases left between them.

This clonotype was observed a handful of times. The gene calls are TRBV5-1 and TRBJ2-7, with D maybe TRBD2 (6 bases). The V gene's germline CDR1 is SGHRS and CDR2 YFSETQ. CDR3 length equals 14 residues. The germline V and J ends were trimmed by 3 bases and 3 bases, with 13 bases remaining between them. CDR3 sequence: CASSWRAESYEQYF. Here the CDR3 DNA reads TGCGCCAGCAGCTGGAGGGCGGAGAGCTACGAGCAGTACTTC.

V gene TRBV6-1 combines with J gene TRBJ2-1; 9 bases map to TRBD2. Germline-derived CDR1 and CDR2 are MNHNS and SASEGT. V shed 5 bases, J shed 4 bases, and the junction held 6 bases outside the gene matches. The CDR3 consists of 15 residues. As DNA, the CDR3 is TGTGCCAGCAGTTTCAGCGGGAGGTTATACAATGAGCAGTTCTTC. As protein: CASSFSGRLYNEQFF.

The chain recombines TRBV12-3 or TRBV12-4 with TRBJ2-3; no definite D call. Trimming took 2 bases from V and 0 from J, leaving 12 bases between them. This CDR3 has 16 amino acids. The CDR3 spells CASSLLVGISTDTQYF. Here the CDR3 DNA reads TGTGCCAGCAGTTTACTGGTGGGGATTAGCACAGATACGCAGTATTTT.

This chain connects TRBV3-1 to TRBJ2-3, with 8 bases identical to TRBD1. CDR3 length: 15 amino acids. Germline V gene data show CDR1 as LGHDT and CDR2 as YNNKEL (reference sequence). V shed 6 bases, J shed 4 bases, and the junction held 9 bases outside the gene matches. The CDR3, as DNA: TGTGCCAGCAGTTTTTCGGACAGGGTAGCAGATACGCAGTATTTT. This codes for CASSFSDRVADTQYF.

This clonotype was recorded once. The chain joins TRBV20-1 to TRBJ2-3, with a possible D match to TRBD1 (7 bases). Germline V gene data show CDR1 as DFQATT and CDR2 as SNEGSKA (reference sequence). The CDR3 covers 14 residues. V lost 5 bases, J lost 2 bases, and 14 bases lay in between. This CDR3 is CSAAMEGATDTQYF. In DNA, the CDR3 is TGCAGTGCTGCCATGGAGGGGGCCACAGATACGCAGTATTTT.

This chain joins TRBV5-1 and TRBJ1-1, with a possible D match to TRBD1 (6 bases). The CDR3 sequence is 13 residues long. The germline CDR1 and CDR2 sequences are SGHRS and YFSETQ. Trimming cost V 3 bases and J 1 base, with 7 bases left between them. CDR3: CASSWGQNTEAFF. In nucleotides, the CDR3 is TGCGCCAGCAGCTGGGGACAGAACACTGAAGCTTTCTTT.

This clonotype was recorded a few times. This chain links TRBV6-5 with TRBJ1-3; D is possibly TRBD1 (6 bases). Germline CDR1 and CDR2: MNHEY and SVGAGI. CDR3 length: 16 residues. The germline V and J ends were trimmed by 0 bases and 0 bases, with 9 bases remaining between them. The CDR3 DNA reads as TGTGCCAGCAGTTACTCGAGGGGGACCTCTGGAAACACCATATATTTT. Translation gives CASSYSRGTSGNTIYF.

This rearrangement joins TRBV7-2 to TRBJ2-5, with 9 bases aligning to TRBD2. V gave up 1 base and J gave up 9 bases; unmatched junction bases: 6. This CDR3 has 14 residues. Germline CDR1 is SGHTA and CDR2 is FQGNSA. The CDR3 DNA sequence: TGTGCCAGCAGCTTAGGACTAGCGGTGAAGGCCCAGTACTTC. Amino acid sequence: CASSLGLAVKAQYF.

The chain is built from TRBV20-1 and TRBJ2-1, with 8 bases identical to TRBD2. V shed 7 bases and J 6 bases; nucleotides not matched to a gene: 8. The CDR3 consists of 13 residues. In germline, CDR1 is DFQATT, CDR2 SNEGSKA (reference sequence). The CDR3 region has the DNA TGCAGTGAAACGGGAGGGGGGGGCAATGAGCAGTTCTTC. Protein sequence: CSETGGGGNEQFF.

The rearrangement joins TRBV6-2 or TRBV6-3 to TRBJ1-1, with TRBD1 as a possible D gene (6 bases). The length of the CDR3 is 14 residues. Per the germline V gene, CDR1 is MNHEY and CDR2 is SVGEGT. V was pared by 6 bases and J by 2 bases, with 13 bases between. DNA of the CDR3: TGTGCCAGCAGCAACAGGGATTGTAACACTGAAGCTTTCTTT. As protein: CASSNRDCNTEAFF.

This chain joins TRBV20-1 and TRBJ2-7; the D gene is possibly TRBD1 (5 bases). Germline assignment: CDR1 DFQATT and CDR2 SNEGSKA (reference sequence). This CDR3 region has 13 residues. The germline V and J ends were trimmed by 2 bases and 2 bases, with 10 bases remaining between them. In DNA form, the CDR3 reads TGCAGTGCTAGAAGTGGCAGGGCCTACGAGCAGTACTTC. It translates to CSARSGRAYEQYF.

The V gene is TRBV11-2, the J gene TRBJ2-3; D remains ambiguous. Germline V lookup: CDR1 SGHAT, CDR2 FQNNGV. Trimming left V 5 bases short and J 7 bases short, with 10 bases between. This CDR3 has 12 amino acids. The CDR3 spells CASSPNRNTQYF. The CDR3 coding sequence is TGTGCCAGCAGCCCTAACCGGAATACGCAGTATTTT. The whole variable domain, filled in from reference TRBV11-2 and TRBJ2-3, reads EAGVAQSPRYKIIEKRQSVAFWCNPISGHATLYWYQQILGQGPKLLIQFQNNGVVDDSQLPKDRFSAERLKGVDSTLKIQPAKLEDSAVYLCASSPNRNTQYFGPGTRLTVL.

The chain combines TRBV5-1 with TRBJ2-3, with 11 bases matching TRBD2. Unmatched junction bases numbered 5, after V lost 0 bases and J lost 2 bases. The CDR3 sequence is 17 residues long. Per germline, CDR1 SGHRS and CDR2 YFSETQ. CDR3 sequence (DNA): TGCGCCAGCAGCTTGGCAACTAGCGGGAGCTCCACAGATACGCAGTATTTT. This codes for CASSLATSGSSTDTQYF.

CDR3 sequence: CASSGTGTSGIIEQFF. CDR3 DNA: TGTGCCAGCAGCGGTACCGGGACTAGCGGGATTATTGAGCAGTTCTTC. This chain links TRBV7-2 with TRBJ2-1; TRBD2 agrees at 13 bases. The CDR3 spans 16 residues. In germline, CDR1 is SGHTA, CDR2 FQGNSA. V lost 5 bases to trimming and J lost 9 bases; unmatched junction nucleotides: 10.

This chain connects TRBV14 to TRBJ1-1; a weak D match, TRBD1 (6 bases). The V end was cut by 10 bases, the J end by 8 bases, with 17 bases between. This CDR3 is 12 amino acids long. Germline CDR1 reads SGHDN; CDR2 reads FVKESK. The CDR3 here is CATSLGGPEAFF. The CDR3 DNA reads TGTGCCACTTCCCTAGGGGGGCCGGAAGCTTTCTTT.

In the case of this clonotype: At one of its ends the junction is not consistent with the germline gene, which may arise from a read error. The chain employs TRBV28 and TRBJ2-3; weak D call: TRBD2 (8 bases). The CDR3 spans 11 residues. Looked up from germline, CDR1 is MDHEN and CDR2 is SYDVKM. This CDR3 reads CAIGTAAGVTF. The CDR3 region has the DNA TGTGCCATAGGGACAGCAGCGGGGGTTACTTTT.

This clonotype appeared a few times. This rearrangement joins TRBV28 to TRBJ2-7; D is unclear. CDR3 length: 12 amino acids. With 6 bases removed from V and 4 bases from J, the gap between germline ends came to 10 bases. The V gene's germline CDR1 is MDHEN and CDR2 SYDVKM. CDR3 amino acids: CASSTSVYEQYF. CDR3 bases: TGTGCCAGCAGCACCTCCGTTTACGAGCAGTACTTC. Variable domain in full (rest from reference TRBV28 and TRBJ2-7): DVKVTQSSRYLVKRTGEKVFLECVQDMDHENMFWYRQDPGLGLRLIYFSYDVKMKEKGDIPEGYSVSREKKERFSLILESASTNQTSMYLCASSTSVYEQYFGPGTRLTVT.

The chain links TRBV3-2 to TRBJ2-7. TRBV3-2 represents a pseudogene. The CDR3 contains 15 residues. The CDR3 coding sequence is TGTGCCAGCAGCCAAGGCGTCGGAAGCTCCTACGAGCAGTACTTC. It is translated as CASSQGVGSSYEQYF.

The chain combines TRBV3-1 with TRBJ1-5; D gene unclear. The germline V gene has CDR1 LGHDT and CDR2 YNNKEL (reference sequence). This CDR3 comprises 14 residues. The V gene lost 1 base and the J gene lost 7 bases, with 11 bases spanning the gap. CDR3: CASSQGGGGQPQHF. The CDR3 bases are TGTGCCAGCAGCCAAGGAGGAGGAGGGCAGCCCCAGCATTTT.